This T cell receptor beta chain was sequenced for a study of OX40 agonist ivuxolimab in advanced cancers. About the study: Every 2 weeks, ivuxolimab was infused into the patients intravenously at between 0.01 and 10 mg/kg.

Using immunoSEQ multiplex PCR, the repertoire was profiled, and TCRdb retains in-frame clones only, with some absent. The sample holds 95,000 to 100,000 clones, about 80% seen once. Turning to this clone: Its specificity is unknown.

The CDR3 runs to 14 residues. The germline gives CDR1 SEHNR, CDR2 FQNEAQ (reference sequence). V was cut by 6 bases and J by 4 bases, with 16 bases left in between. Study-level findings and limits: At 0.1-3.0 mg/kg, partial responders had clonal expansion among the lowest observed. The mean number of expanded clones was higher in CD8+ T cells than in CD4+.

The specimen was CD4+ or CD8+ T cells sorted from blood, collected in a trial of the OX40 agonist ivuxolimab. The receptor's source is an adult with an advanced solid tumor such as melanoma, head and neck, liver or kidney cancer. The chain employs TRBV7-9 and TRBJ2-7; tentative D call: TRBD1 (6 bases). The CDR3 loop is CASSSTGTRYEQYF. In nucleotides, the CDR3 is TGTGCCAGCAGTTCTACCGGGACAAGATACGAGCAGTACTTC.